This TCR beta chain stems from a study of T-cell reconstitution after alpha-beta-depleted transplantation in children. This clonotype has a handful of counts. The TCRbeta library incorporated unique molecular identifiers. MiXCR, run by TCRdb on the PCR reads, gives a single entry per CDR3 protein. The data hold over 450,000 distinct CDR3 sequences, with roughly a tenth observed a single time. V was clipped by 3 bases and J by 5 bases; unmatched bases: 3. The CDR3 sequence is 12 residues long. CDR1 DFQATT and CDR2 SNEGSKA come from the germline V gene (reference sequence). This TCR was recovered from a child aged 2 to 10 with inherited bone marrow failure, due to receive a stem cell transplant. The material was PBMCs, obtained before TCRalphabeta/CD19-depleted stem cell transplant. The V call is TRBV20-1, the J call TRBJ2-5, with TRBD1 identical over 7 bases. CDR3 region: CSARTGSETQYF. In DNA, the CDR3 is TGCAGTGCTAGGACAGGGAGCGAGACCCAGTACTTC.